Presented here are 32 T cell receptor beta chains from one specimen sequenced in a study of T cells in Graves' hyperthyroidism and ophthalmopathy. Using RNA transcripts as the source, TCR beta CDR3 regions were amplified. The TCR CDR3 first-round RT-PCR relied on the HTBI primer set. A single record per CDR3 protein comes from TCRdb applying MiXCR to the multiplex PCR reads. Of about 610,000 distinct CDR3 sequences in the sample, around 42% were seen once. Material: peripheral blood or thyroid tissue (not recorded which). The receptors come from a woman under 30 with Graves' hyperthyroidism.

This chain uses TRBV2 with TRBJ2-7; tentative D call: TRBD2 (6 bases). The V gene lost 6 bases and the J gene lost 5 bases, with 11 bases spanning the gap. This CDR3 spans 12 amino acids. Germline assignment: CDR1 SNHLY and CDR2 FYNNEI. The CDR3 sequence is CASSQGEDEQYF. DNA for the CDR3: TGTGCCAGCAGCCAAGGGGAGGACGAGCAGTACTTC.

This chain uses TRBV29-1 with TRBJ2-7; 11 bases agree with TRBD1. The CDR3 runs to 13 residues. Germline CDR1 and CDR2: SQVTM and ANQGSEA. CDR3 coding DNA: TGCAGTGAACCGGGACAGGGGGCCTACGAGCAGTACTTC. Its translation is CSEPGQGAYEQYF.

V is TRBV7-8 and J is TRBJ1-2; maybe TRBD1 (6 bases). The CDR3 sequence is 11 residues long. V was cut by 5 bases and J by 8 bases, with 9 bases left in between. Germline values: CDR1 SGHVS, CDR2 FQNEAQ. This chain's CDR3 is CASSIQGGYTF. For the CDR3, the DNA is TGTGCCAGCAGCATACAGGGCGGCTACACCTTC.

Details on this clonotype: The junction and the germline gene differ at one end; a read error may be behind it. The V and J genes are TRBV6-5 and TRBJ1-4; a weak D match, TRBD1 (5 bases). There are 15 residues in the CDR3. Germline values: CDR1 MNHEY, CDR2 SVGAGI. The CDR3 nucleotides are TGTGCCATCAGTTACGGTGGGGACCGGGGTGAAAAACTGTTTTTT. Encoded protein: CAISYGGDRGEKLFF.

About this clonotype: A read error may explain this, as a much larger clone is one base away. The V call is TRBV20-1, the J call TRBJ2-2, with 10 positions matching TRBD2. Looked up from germline, CDR1 is DFQATT and CDR2 is SNEGSKA (reference sequence). This CDR3 contains 16 residues. The CDR3 DNA reads TGCAGTACTAGAGATCTAGCGGGAGTGACCACCGGGGAGCTGTTTTTT. It encodes CSTRDLAGVTTGELFF.

This clonotype was found a few times. This sequence joins TRBV6-5 and TRBJ1-3; 9 positions agree with TRBD1. V shed 6 bases and J 1 base; nucleotides not matched to a gene: 4. The CDR3 is 15 residues long. Germline V CDR1 and CDR2: MNHEY, SVGAGI. DNA of the CDR3: TGTGCCAGCAGACTACAGGGGGCGTCTGGAAACACCATATATTTT. Its translation is CASRLQGASGNTIYF.

This clonotype was detected ten times or more. The J gene is TRBJ1-1, the V gene TRBV2, with D possibly matching TRBD1 (5 bases). Germline CDR1 is SNHLY and CDR2 is FYNNEI. The CDR3 runs 12 residues. Between the trimmed V and J ends, which lost 7 bases and 3 bases, there was a span of 9 bases. The CDR3 here is CASTGMDTEAFF. The CDR3 coding sequence is TGTGCCAGCACAGGGATGGACACTGAAGCTTTCTTT.

This sequence joins TRBV7-9 and TRBJ2-1, with TRBD2 as a possible D gene (5 bases). Germline assignment: CDR1 SEHNR and CDR2 FQNEAQ (reference sequence). The CDR3 contains 11 residues. Deletions cut 1 base from V and 11 bases from J, with 6 bases between. DNA for the CDR3: TGTGCCAGCAGCTTAGGACTAAAGCAGTTCTTC. It is translated as CASSLGLKQFF.

J is TRBJ2-5 and V is TRBV29-1; TRBD2 aligns across 8 bases. The ends lost 5 bases at V and 5 bases at J; junction bases unmatched: 10. The V gene's germline CDR1 is SQVTM and CDR2 ANQGSEA. This CDR3 has 14 amino acids. CDR3: CSVNTGGSGETQYF. The CDR3 DNA sequence: TGCAGCGTTAACACGGGAGGGTCAGGGGAGACCCAGTACTTC.

This clonotype appeared a few times. J is TRBJ2-7 and V is TRBV7-8; tentative D call: TRBD2 (5 bases). The J call is in doubt because the DNA end fits TRBJ2-1 better. Germline loops: CDR1 SGHVS, CDR2 FQNEAQ. The CDR3 spans 16 residues. The CDR3 here is CASSSLRGRSYNEQFF. The CDR3 DNA reads as TGTGCCAGCAGCTCCCTGAGAGGGCGGTCGTACAATGAGCAGTTCTTC.

This clonotype appeared many times. The chain recombines TRBV27 with TRBJ1-5; D unclear. The CDR3 extends over 13 amino acids. Trimming removed 3 bases from V and 7 bases from J, with 10 bases in between. Germline loops: CDR1 MNHEY, CDR2 SMNVEV (reference sequence). For the CDR3, the DNA is TGTGCCAGCAGTTTCGGAGGGAAACAGCCCCAGCATTTT. Translating gives CASSFGGKQPQHF.

The chain combines TRBV29-1 with TRBJ1-2, with D uncertain. Trimming stripped 3 bases from V and 2 bases from J, with 13 bases between. The germline V gene has CDR1 SQVTM and CDR2 ANQGSEA. This CDR3 region has 14 residues. The DNA for the CDR3 is TGCAGCGTTGAGTATCCTGGGGAGAACTATGGCTACACCTTC. Amino acids: CSVEYPGENYGYTF.

J is TRBJ2-1 and V is TRBV19, with a tentative D call TRBD1 (5 bases). Trimming left V 3 bases short and J 5 bases short, with 11 bases between. The CDR3 is 14 amino acids. Germline assignment: CDR1 LNHDA and CDR2 SQIVND (reference sequence). Here the CDR3 reads CASSIGDRDNEQFF. DNA for the CDR3: TGTGCCAGTAGTATTGGTGACAGAGACAATGAGCAGTTCTTC.

This clonotype came up many times. The J gene is TRBJ2-7, the V gene TRBV7-6, with TRBD2 identical over 14 bases. This CDR3 contains 14 residues. V was clipped by 4 bases and J by 7 bases; unmatched bases: 3. Germline V CDR1 and CDR2: SGHVS, FNYEAQ. The CDR3, as DNA: TGTGCCAGCAGCTCGGGACTAGCGGGAGAGGAGCAGTACTTC. Protein sequence: CASSSGLAGEEQYF.

The chain carries TRBV20-1 and TRBJ1-6; D gene uncertain. V lost 4 bases and J 8 bases, leaving 18 bases between the germline ends. Per the germline V gene, CDR1 is DFQATT and CDR2 is SNEGSKA (reference sequence). This CDR3 comprises 15 residues. The CDR3 loop reads CSATRPDSIDSPLHF. The DNA for the CDR3 is TGCAGTGCTACCAGGCCGGATAGCATAGATTCACCCCTCCACTTT.

This clonotype was picked up a small number of times. The chain uses TRBV4-1 and TRBJ1-4; D gene uncertain. CDR1 and CDR2 (germline): MGHRA, YSYEKL. Deletions cut 3 bases from V and 2 bases from J, with 10 bases between. The CDR3 runs to 15 residues. Here the CDR3 DNA reads TGCGCCAGCAGCCATCAGCGGATCACTAATGAAAAACTGTTTTTT. Translating gives CASSHQRITNEKLFF.

This clonotype was detected ten times or more. This sequence joins TRBV3-1 and TRBJ1-5, with D possibly matching TRBD1 (5 bases). CDR1 is LGHDT and CDR2 is YNNKEL in the germline V gene (reference sequence). V shed 2 bases and J shed 7 bases, with 12 bases lying between them. The length of the CDR3 is 14 residues. Here the CDR3 reads CASSQKGRQQPQHF. CDR3 nucleotides: TGTGCCAGCAGCCAAAAGGGACGACAACAGCCCCAGCATTTT.

This clonotype was seen ten or more times. The CDR3 is CASSLRLVRNTEAFF. The DNA of the CDR3 is TGTGCCAGCAGCTTACGACTAGTCAGGAACACTGAAGCTTTCTTT. The chain uses TRBV7-9 and TRBJ1-1; D remains ambiguous. The CDR3 consists of 15 residues. Trimming removed 2 bases at V and 1 base at J, with 11 bases between. Germline values: CDR1 SEHNR, CDR2 FQNEAQ (reference sequence).

This chain links TRBV7-3 with TRBJ1-5, with TRBD1 as a possible D gene (6 bases). The CDR3 sequence is 14 residues long. The V gene lost 5 bases and the J gene lost 2 bases, with 10 bases spanning the gap. The germline CDR1 and CDR2 sequences are SGHTA and FQGTGA. The CDR3 loop is CASSPRQGNQPQHF. DNA of the CDR3: TGTGCCAGCAGCCCGAGACAGGGCAATCAGCCCCAGCATTTT.

Comments on this clonotype: A much larger clonotype is one base distant, so this may be a read error. The rearrangement joins TRBV7-6 to TRBJ2-7; 7 positions match TRBD1. Germline lookup yields CDR1 SGHVS and CDR2 FNYEAQ. V lost 5 bases to trimming and J lost 9 bases; unmatched junction nucleotides: 13. This CDR3 region has 14 residues. CDR3 DNA: TGTGCCAGCAGCCAAAGGGGGCAAGCGAGGGGGCAGTACTTC. It translates to CASSQRGQARGQYF.

This clonotype was seen more than once but under ten times. This rearrangement joins TRBV5-6 to TRBJ1-3; D gene unclear. The germline CDR1 and CDR2 sequences are SGHDT and YYEEEE. This CDR3 comprises 12 residues. V lost 2 bases and J lost 7, with 7 bases in between. The CDR3 region is CASSFHGNTIYF. Written as DNA, the CDR3 is TGTGCCAGCAGCTTTCATGGTAACACCATATATTTT.

V gene TRBV6-5 combines with J gene TRBJ1-1, with TRBD1 as a possible D gene (5 bases). V lost 6 bases to trimming and J lost 0 bases, with 11 bases between them. The CDR3 spans 14 residues. In germline, CDR1 is MNHEY, CDR2 SVGAGI. This CDR3 reads CASRRTGLNTEAFF. CDR3 nucleotide sequence: TGTGCCAGCAGGAGAACAGGCCTGAACACTGAAGCTTTCTTT.

This chain uses TRBV5-4 with TRBJ1-5; D unclear. V shed 0 bases and J shed 2 bases, with 9 bases lying between them. The length of the CDR3 is 15 residues. Germline V CDR1 and CDR2: SGHNT, YYREEE (reference sequence). The CDR3 loop reads CASSLDGPGNQPQHF. The DNA of the CDR3 is TGTGCCAGCAGCTTGGATGGTCCGGGCAATCAGCCCCAGCATTTT.

This clonotype was recorded at least ten times. The gene calls are TRBV10-2 and TRBJ1-1; D may be TRBD1 (6 bases). The V end lost 0 bases, the J end lost 10 bases, and 12 bases lay between the germline ends. Germline CDR1 WSHSY, CDR2 SAAADI. CDR3 length: 13 residues. The CDR3 sequence: CASSESGGRGAFF. The CDR3 DNA follows: TGCGCCAGCAGTGAGTCGGGGGGGCGCGGAGCTTTCTTT.

This clonotype has at least ten counts. The V gene is TRBV2, the J gene TRBJ1-2, with 11 nucleotides matching TRBD1. Trimming removed 6 bases from V and 4 bases from J; junction bases left unmatched: 4. The germline V gene encodes CDR1 SNHLY and CDR2 FYNNEI. This CDR3 is built from 14 residues. The CDR3 reads CASRPGTGGYGYTF. The CDR3 nucleotides read TGTGCCAGCAGACCCGGGACAGGGGGCTATGGCTACACCTTC.

This clonotype was seen ten or more times. V is TRBV20-1 and J is TRBJ1-5; D possibly corresponds to TRBD1 (5 bases). Trimming pared 1 base from V and 0 bases from J, leaving 13 bases between. CDR3 size: 16 residues. Germline loops: CDR1 DFQATT, CDR2 SNEGSKA (reference sequence). The CDR3 protein is CSARGLVRGSNQPQHF. Here the CDR3 DNA reads TGCAGTGCTAGAGGCCTCGTTAGGGGTAGCAATCAGCCCCAGCATTTT.

Only a few counts were recorded for this clonotype. V is TRBV7-2 and J is TRBJ2-7; D not certain. This CDR3 is 11 amino acids long. Per the germline V gene, CDR1 is SGHTA and CDR2 is FQGNSA. V gave up 3 bases and J gave up 7 bases, with 7 bases separating them. The CDR3 DNA sequence: TGTGCCAGCAGCTTGAAGGCTGAGCAGTACTTC. Encoded protein: CASSLKAEQYF.

In its sample, this clonotype was seen many times. The chain is built from TRBV10-3 and TRBJ1-2; 10 nucleotides agree with TRBD1. Germline CDR1 and CDR2: ENHRY and SYGVKD. V lost 6 bases to trimming and J lost 6 bases; unmatched junction nucleotides: 7. This CDR3 is built from 14 residues. The CDR3 loop is CAISQGQGKDGYTF. The CDR3 DNA sequence: TGTGCCATCAGCCAGGGACAGGGGAAAGATGGCTACACCTTC.

The chain has TRBV19 and TRBJ1-1, with 10 bases matching TRBD1. The germline gives CDR1 LNHDA, CDR2 SQIVND (reference sequence). The V and J ends lost 11 bases and 1 base, in that order; junction bases with no gene match: 10. The CDR3 is made up of 15 amino acids. The CDR3 nucleotides read TGTGCCTCTGGCCGGGACAGGGGCGAGAACACTGAAGCTTTCTTT. Translated: CASGRDRGENTEAFF.

On this clonotype itself: A much bigger clone sits one base away, suggesting this may be a read error. It is likely a read error, because the conserved phenylalanine at the end of the CDR3 is missing. V gene TRBV7-9 combines with J gene TRBJ1-6; 7 nucleotides match TRBD1. Germline V gene lookup returns CDR1 SEHNR and CDR2 FQNEAQ (reference sequence). With 2 bases clipped from V and 8 bases from J, the junction kept 3 bases outside the gene matches. The CDR3 spans 14 residues. In DNA form, the CDR3 reads TGTGCCAGCAGCTTAACAGGGGCGGATTCACCCCTCCACTCT. As protein: CASSLTGADSPLHS.

This rearrangement joins TRBV12-3 or TRBV12-4 to TRBJ1-5; D not certain. Trimming pared 10 bases from V and 4 bases from J, leaving 23 bases between. CDR3 length equals 16 residues. CDR3 sequence: CATIVGGTSGNQPQHF. The CDR3 DNA reads as TGTGCCACAATCGTGGGCGGCACGTCGGGGAATCAGCCCCAGCATTTT.

Here the CDR3 DNA reads TGTGCCAGCAGCTTATACGGTGCAACTAATGAAAAACTGTTTTTT. Protein sequence: CASSLYGATNEKLFF. V is TRBV11-1 and J is TRBJ1-4; D is unclear. V was pared by 2 bases and J by 0 bases, with 7 bases between. CDR3 size: 15 residues. From germline, CDR1 is SGHAT and CDR2 FQDESV (reference sequence).